The sequence of this T cell receptor (beta chain) was determined in a study of beta chain features in type 1 diabetes. Germline values: CDR1 ENHRY, CDR2 SYGVKD. Trimming stripped 7 bases from V and 2 bases from J, with 17 bases between. The CDR3 sequence is 15 residues long. Overall study results and limits: The naive, central memory and Treg TCRB repertoires of patients appeared to be more similar to one another than those of healthy donors. For cells with high TCR expression, cDNA sequencing could yield over-representation. All four CD4+ subsets from Type 1 diabetes patients carried moderately but significantly shorter TCRB CDR3s.

CD45RO/CCR7/CD25/CD127/CD95/CD27 sorting isolated CD4+ naive, central memory, regulatory and stem cell-like memory cells. Reverse transcribing all isolated RNA meant expressed TCRB transcripts were sequenced. The method was immunoSEQ multiplex PCR; TCRdb's version includes in-frame clones alone and lacks a portion of them. The data hold 600,000 to 700,000 clones, with 12% observed a single time. Of note for this clone: Its antigen is currently unknown.

The TCR originated in a man under 40 with type 1 diabetes. The sample was naive CD4+ T cells from blood. This chain uses TRBV10-3 with TRBJ1-2, with D uncertain. CDR3 DNA sequence: TGTGCCATCAACCGGGTCGGGGAAGGGAACTATGGCTACACCTTC. It is translated as CAINRVGEGNYGYTF.